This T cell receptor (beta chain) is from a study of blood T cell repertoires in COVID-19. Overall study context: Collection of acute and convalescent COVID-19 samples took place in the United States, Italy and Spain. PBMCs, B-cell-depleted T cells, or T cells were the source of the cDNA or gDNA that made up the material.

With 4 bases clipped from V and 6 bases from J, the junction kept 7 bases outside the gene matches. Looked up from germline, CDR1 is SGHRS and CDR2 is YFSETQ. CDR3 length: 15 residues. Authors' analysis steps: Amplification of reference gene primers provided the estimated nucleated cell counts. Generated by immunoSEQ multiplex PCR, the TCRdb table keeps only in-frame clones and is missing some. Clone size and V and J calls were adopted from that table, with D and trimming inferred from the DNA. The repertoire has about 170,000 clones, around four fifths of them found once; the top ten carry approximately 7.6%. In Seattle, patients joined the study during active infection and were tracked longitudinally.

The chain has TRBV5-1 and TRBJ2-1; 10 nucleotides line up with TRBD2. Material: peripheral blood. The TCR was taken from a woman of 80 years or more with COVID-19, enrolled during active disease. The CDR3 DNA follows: TGCGCCAGCAGCGTTGGAGTAGCGGGAGGCAATGAGCAGTTCTTC. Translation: CASSVGVAGGNEQFF.